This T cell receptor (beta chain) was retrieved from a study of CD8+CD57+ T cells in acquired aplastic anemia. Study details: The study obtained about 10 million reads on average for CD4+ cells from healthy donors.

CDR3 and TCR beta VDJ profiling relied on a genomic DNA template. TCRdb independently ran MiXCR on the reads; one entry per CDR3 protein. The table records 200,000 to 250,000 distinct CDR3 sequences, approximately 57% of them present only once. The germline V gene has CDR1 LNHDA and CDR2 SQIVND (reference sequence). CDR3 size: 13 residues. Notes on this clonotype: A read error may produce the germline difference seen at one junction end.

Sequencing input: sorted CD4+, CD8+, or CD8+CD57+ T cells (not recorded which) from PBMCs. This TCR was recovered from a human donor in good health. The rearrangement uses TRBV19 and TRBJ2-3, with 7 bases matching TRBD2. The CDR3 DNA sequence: TGCGCCAGCAGCCAAGAAAGGGAGGGTACGCAGTATTTT. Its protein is CASSQEREGTQYF.